This T cell receptor (beta chain) originates from a study of CD8 T cells in ankylosing spondylitis. The table lists this clonotype with many counts. As yet, its antigen is unknown. Making use of molecular barcodes, quantitative 5'-RACE generated TCR beta libraries. TCRdb independently ran MiXCR on the 5' RACE reads; one entry per CDR3 protein. The repertoire holds tens of thousands of distinct CDR3 sequences, less than 4% seen once, with about 2.8% in the top ten. This CDR3 has 16 amino acids. Germline values: CDR1 SGDLS, CDR2 YYNGEE. V dropped 0 bases and J dropped 6; count of bases not matched to a gene: 9. Study-level findings and limits: Earlier studies detected some motif variants in reactive arthritis synovial fluid and blood. For ankylosing spondylitis blood, a TCR beta motif of eight or nine highly homologous variants appeared characteristic. Matched ankylosing spondylitis synovial fluid reportedly showed significant enrichment of disease-linked clones.

The clonotype comes from a male donor with ankylosing spondylitis or in good health (not recorded which). This chain joins TRBV9 and TRBJ2-3; 8 bases align to TRBD2. Sequencing was done on a sample of blood, either unsorted or a sorted T cell fraction (not recorded which). CDR3 in amino acids: CASSVGPAGGVDTQYF. CDR3 DNA sequence: TGTGCCAGCAGCGTAGGGCCCGCGGGGGGCGTGGATACGCAGTATTTT.